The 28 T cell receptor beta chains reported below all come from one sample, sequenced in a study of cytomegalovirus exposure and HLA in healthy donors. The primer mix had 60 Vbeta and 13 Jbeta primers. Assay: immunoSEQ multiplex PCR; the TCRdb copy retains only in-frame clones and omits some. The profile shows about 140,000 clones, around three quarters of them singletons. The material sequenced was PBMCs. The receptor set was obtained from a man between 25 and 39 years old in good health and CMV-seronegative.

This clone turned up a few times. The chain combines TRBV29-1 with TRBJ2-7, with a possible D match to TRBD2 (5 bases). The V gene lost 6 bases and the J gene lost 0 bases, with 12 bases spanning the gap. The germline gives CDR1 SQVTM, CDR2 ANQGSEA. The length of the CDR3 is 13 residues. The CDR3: CSVGWGDSYEQYF. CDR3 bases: TGCAGCGTAGGTTGGGGAGACTCCTACGAGCAGTACTTC.

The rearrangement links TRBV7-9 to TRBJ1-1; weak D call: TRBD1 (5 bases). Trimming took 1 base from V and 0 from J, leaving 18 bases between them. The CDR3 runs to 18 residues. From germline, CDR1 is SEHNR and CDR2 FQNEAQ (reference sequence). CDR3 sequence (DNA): TGTGCCAGCAGCTTAGAATTTGGGCAGGGCCCCCTGAACACTGAAGCTTTCTTT. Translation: CASSLEFGQGPLNTEAFF.

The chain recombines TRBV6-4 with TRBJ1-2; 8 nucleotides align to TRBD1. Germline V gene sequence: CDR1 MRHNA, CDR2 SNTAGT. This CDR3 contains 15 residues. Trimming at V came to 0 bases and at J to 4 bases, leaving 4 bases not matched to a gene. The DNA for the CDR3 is TGTGCCAGCAGTGACTCAACAGGGGGGGGCTATGGCTACACCTTC. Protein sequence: CASSDSTGGGYGYTF.

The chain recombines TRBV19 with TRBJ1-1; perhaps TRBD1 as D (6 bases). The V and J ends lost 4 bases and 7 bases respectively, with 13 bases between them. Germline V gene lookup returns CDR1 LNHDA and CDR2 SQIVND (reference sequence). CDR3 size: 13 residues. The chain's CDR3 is CASSSLTGLEAFF. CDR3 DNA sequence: TGTGCCAGTAGTAGCCTGACAGGTCTTGAAGCTTTCTTT.

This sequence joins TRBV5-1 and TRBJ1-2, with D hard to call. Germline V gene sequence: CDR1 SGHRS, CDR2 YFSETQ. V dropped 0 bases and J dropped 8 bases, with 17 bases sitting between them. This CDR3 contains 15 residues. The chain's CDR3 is CASSLAEAGSPGYTF. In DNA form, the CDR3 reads TGCGCCAGCAGCTTGGCCGAAGCGGGGTCTCCGGGCTACACCTTC.

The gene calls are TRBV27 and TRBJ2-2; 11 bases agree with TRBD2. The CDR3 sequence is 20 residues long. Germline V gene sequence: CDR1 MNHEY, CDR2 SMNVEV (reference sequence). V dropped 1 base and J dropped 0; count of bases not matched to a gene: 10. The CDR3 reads CASSLWAPTSGIANTGELFF. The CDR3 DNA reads TGTGCCAGCAGTTTATGGGCCCCGACTAGCGGGATCGCGAACACCGGGGAGCTGTTTTTT.

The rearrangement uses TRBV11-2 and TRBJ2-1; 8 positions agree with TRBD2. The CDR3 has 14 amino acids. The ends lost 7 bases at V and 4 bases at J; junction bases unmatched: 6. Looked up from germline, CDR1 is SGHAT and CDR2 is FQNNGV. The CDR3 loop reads CASTDVAGYNEQFF. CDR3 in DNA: TGTGCCAGCACCGACGTAGCGGGGTACAATGAGCAGTTCTTC.

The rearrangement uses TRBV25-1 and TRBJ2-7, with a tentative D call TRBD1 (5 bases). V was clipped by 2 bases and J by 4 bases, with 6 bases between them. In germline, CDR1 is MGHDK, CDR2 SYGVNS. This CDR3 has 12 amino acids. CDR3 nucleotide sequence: TGTGCCAGCAGTGAACAGGGATACGAGCAGTACTTC. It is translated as CASSEQGYEQYF.

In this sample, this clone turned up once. Here the CDR3 DNA reads TGTGCCAGCAGCGTAGGCAGCGGGTACACAGATACGCAGTATTTT. Its protein product is CASSVGSGYTDTQYF. The chain employs TRBV9 and TRBJ2-3, with a possible D match to TRBD2 (6 bases). Germline V gene lookup returns CDR1 SGDLS and CDR2 YYNGEE. V was trimmed by 0 bases and J by 2 bases, leaving 10 bases between them. This CDR3 has 15 amino acids.

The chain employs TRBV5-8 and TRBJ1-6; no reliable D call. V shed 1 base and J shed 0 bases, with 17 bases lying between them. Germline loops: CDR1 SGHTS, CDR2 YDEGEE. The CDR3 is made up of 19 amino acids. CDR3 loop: CASSLTSDQLSSYNSPLHF. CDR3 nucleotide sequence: TGTGCCAGCAGCTTGACAAGCGACCAACTCAGCTCCTATAATTCACCCCTCCACTTT.

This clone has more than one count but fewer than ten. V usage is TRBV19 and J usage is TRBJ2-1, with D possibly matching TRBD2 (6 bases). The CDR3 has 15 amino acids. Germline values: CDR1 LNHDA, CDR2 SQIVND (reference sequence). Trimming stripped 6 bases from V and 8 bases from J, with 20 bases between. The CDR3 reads CASRLLAQGWDEQFF. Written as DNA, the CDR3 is TGTGCCAGTAGGCTTCTAGCGCAGGGATGGGATGAGCAGTTCTTC.

The CDR3 sequence is CASSLLEGSEQYF. The DNA of the CDR3 is TGTGCCAGCAGTTTATTGGAGGGGAGCGAGCAGTACTTC. The chain combines TRBV28 with TRBJ2-7; a weak D match, TRBD2 (6 bases). The CDR3 has 13 amino acids. Deletions cut 1 base from V and 6 bases from J, with 10 bases between. Per the germline V gene, CDR1 is MDHEN and CDR2 is SYDVKM. The full variable domain, in which reference TRBV28 and TRBJ2-7 provide the parts outside the CDR3, is DVKVTQSSRYLVKRTGEKVFLECVQDMDHENMFWYRQDPGLGLRLIYFSYDVKMKEKGDIPEGYSVSREKKERFSLILESASTNQTSMYLCASSLLEGSEQYFGPGTRLTVT.

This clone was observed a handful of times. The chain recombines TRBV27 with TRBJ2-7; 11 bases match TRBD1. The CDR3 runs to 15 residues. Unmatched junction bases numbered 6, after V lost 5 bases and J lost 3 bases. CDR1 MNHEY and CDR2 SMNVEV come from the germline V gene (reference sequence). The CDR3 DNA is TGTGCCAGCAGTACCGGGACAGGGGGGATCTACGAGCAGTACTTC. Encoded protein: CASSTGTGGIYEQYF.

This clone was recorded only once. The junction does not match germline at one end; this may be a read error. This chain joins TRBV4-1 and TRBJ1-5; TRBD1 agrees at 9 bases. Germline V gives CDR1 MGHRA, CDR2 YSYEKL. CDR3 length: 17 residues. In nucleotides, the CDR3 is TGCGCCAGCAGCCACCACAGGGGGCAAGGGAGCAATCAGCCCCAGAATTTT. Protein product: CASSHHRGQGSNQPQNF.

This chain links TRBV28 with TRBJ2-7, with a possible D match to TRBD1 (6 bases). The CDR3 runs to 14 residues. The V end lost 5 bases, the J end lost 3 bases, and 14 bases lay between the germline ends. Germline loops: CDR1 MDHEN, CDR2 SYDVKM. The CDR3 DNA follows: TGTGCCAGCAGTCACGGACAGCCCTACTACGAGCAGTACTTC. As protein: CASSHGQPYYEQYF.

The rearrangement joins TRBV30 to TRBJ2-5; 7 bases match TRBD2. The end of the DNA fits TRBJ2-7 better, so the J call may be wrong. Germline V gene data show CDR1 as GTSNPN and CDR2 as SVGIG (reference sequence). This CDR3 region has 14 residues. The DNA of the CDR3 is TGTGCCTGGAGTGGGGGCGGGAGCTCCTACGAGCAGTACTTC. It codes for CAWSGGGSSYEQYF.

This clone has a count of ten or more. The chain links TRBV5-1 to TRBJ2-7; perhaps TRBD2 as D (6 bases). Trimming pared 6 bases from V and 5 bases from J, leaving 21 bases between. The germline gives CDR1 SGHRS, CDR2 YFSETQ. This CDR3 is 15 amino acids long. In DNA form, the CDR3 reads TGCGCCAGCAACCGAAATCCGGGACTGACGGACGAGCAGTACTTC. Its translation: CASNRNPGLTDEQYF.

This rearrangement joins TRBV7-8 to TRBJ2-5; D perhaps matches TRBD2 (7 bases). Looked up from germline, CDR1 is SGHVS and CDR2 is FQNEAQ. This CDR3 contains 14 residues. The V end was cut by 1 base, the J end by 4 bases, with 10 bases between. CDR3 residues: CASSLDGGRETQYF. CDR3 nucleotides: TGTGCCAGCAGCTTAGACGGGGGGCGAGAGACCCAGTACTTC.

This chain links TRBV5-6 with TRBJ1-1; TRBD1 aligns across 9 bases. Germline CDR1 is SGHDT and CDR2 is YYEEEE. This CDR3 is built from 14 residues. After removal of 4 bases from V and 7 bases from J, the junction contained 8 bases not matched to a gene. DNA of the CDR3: TGTGCCAGCAGCCTAGGTACAGGGGGCAGTGAAGCTTTCTTT. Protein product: CASSLGTGGSEAFF.

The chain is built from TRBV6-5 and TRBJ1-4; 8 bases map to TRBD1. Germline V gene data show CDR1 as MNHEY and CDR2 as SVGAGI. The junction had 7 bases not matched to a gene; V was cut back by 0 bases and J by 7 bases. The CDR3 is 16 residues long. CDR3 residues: CASSYSVQGAGEKLFF. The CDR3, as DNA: TGTGCCAGCAGTTACTCCGTCCAGGGGGCAGGTGAAAAACTGTTTTTT.

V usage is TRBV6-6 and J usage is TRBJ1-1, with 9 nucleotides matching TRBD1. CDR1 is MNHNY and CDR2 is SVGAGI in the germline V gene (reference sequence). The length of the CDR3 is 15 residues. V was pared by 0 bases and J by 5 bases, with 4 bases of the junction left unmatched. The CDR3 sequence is CASSYSKQGATEAFF. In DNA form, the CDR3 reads TGTGCCAGCAGTTACTCGAAACAGGGGGCGACTGAAGCTTTCTTT.

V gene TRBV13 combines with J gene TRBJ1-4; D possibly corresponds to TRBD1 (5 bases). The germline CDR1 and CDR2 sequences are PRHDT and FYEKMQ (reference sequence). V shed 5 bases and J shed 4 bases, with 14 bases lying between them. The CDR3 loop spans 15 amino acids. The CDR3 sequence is CASSRKGAVNEKLFF. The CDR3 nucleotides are TGTGCCAGCAGCCGTAAAGGGGCCGTTAATGAAAAACTGTTTTTT.

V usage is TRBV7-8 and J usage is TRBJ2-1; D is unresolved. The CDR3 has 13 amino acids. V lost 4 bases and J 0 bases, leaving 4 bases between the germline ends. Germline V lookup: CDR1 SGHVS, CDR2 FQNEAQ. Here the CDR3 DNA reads TGTGCCAGCAGCTCCAACTCCTACAATGAGCAGTTCTTC. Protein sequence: CASSSNSYNEQFF.

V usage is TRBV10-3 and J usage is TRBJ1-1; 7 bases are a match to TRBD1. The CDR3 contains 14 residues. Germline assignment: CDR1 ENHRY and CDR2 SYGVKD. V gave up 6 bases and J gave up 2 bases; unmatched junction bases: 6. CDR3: CAISEDRINTEAFF. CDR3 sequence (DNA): TGTGCCATCAGCGAGGACAGGATAAACACTGAAGCTTTCTTT.

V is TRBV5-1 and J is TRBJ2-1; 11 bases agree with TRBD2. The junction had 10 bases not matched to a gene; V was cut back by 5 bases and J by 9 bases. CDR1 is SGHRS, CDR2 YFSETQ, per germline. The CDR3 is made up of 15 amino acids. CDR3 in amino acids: CASRRDSGGAREQFF. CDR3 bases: TGCGCCAGCAGAAGAGATAGCGGGGGGGCCCGTGAGCAGTTCTTC. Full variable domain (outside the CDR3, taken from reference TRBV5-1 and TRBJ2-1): KAGVTQTPRYLIKTRGQQVTLSCSPISGHRSVSWYQQTPGQGLQFLFEYFSETQRNKGNFPGRFSGRQFSNSRSEMNVSTLELGDSALYLCASRRDSGGAREQFFGPGTRLTVL.

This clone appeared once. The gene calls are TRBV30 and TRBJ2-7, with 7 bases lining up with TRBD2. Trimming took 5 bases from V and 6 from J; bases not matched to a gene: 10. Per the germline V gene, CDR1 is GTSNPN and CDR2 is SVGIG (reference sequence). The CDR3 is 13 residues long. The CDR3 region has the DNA TGTGCCTGGGACGGACTAGGGTCGGGCGAGCAGTACTTC. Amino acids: CAWDGLGSGEQYF. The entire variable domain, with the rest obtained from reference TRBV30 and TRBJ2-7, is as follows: SQTIHQWPATLVQPVGSPLSLECTVEGTSNPNLYWYRQAAGRGLQLLFYSVGIGQISSEVPQNLSASRPQDRQFILSSKKLLLSDSGFYLCAWDGLGSGEQYFGPGTRLTVT.

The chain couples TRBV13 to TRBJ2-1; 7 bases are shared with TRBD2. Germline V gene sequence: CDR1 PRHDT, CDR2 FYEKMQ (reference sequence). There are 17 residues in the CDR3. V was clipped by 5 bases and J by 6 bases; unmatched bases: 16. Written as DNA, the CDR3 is TGTGCCAGCAGCGCTACCCCACTGCTAGCGGCTAGCAATGAGCAGTTCTTC. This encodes CASSATPLLAASNEQFF. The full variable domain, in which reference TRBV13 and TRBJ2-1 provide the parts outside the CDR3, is AAGVIQSPRHLIKEKRETATLKCYPIPRHDTVYWYQQGPGQDPQFLISFYEKMQSDKGSIPDRFSAQQFSDYHSELNMSSLELGDSALYFCASSATPLLAASNEQFFGPGTRLTVL.

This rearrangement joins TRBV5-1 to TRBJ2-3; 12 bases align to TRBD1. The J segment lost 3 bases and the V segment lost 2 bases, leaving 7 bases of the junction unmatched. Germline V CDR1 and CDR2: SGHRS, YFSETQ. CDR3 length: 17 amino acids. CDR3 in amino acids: CASSLTPGQGATDTQYF. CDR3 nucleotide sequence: TGCGCCAGCAGCTTAACTCCGGGACAGGGGGCGACAGATACGCAGTATTTT.